One sample yielded the 20 T cell receptor beta chains listed below, sequenced in a study of blood T cell repertoires in COVID-19. Profiling relied on immunoSEQ multiplex PCR, and the TCRdb table lists in-frame clones only, not all of them. The sample has roughly 100,000 clones, approximately 80% seen once. The sample comprised peripheral blood. Source of these receptors: a human donor in a cohort sampled during active COVID-19.

The rearrangement links TRBV2 to TRBJ1-4, with 11 nucleotides matching TRBD1. The CDR3 length is 18 residues. Germline values: CDR1 SNHLY, CDR2 FYNNEI. The junction had 9 bases not matched to a gene; V was cut back by 6 bases and J by 0 bases. The DNA for the CDR3 is TGTGCCAGCAGACCTGGGACAGGGGGGATCGCAACTAATGAAAAACTGTTTTTT. Translating it yields CASRPGTGGIATNEKLFF.

DNA for the CDR3: TGTGCCAGCAGTTCAGGGAACTCTGGAAACACCATATATTTT. It encodes CASSSGNSGNTIYF. The chain employs TRBV7-6 and TRBJ1-3, with a possible D match to TRBD1 (5 bases). Per germline, CDR1 SGHVS and CDR2 FNYEAQ. This CDR3 comprises 14 residues. V was clipped by 6 bases and J by 0 bases, with 9 bases between them.

This chain connects TRBV6-6 to TRBJ1-1; D not certain. Germline loops: CDR1 MNHNY, CDR2 SVGAGI (reference sequence). The CDR3 is 13 amino acids. V gave up 2 bases and J gave up 3 bases, with 7 bases separating them. CDR3 sequence reads: CASSYSQDTEAFF. CDR3 nucleotide sequence: TGTGCCAGCAGTTACAGTCAGGACACTGAAGCTTTCTTT.

CDR3 nucleotides: TGTGCCAGCAGTGAATCGGTAGGAGTAAGCACAGATACGCAGTATTTT. This sequence encodes CASSESVGVSTDTQYF. This rearrangement joins TRBV6-1 to TRBJ2-3; no firm D call. Germline CDR1 reads MNHNS; CDR2 reads SASEGT. CDR3 length equals 16 residues. The ends were cut back, 2 bases at V and 0 bases at J, with 12 bases in the middle.

V is TRBV6-4 and J is TRBJ1-1; D gene ambiguous. The germline V gene encodes CDR1 MRHNA and CDR2 SNTAGT. This CDR3 has 14 amino acids. V lost 8 bases, J lost 5 bases, and 18 bases lay in between. CDR3 nucleotides: TGTGCCAGCCGGGATTTTTCCTTAGGGACTGAAGCTTTCTTT. This sequence encodes CASRDFSLGTEAFF.

This clone was observed a handful of times. The chain couples TRBV3-1 (or the pseudogene TRBV3-2) to TRBJ2-7; TRBD2 matches at 12 bases. The CDR3 has 20 residues. The junction had 18 bases not matched to a gene; V was cut back by 4 bases and J by 2 bases. Germline CDR1 is LGHDT and CDR2 is YNNKEL (reference sequence). CDR3 loop: CASSLQGTSGGPRSTYEQYF. The CDR3 DNA follows: TGTGCCAGCAGCCTCCAAGGAACTAGCGGGGGGCCAAGGAGTACCTACGAGCAGTACTTC.

In the case of this clone: Within the sample, other DNA sequences also encode this same CDR3. The rearrangement links TRBV5-1 to TRBJ2-7, with TRBD1 identical over 8 bases. This CDR3 comprises 15 residues. Losses at the gene ends were 0 bases for V and 0 bases for J; bases not matched to a gene: 2. CDR1 SGHRS and CDR2 YFSETQ come from the germline V gene. CDR3 sequence reads: CASSLGQGFSYEQYF. As DNA, the CDR3 is TGCGCCAGCAGCTTGGGACAGGGGTTCTCCTACGAGCAGTACTTC.

V is TRBV28 and J is TRBJ1-1; 7 positions agree with TRBD1. CDR3 length: 10 amino acids. V was clipped by 6 bases and J by 10 bases; unmatched bases: 2. CDR1 is MDHEN, CDR2 SYDVKM, per germline. The CDR3 DNA follows: TGTGCCAGCAGACGACAGGGAGCTTTCTTT. Protein product: CASRRQGAFF.

The V and J genes are TRBV7-2 and TRBJ2-4, with a possible D match to TRBD2 (6 bases). Germline CDR1 is SGHTA and CDR2 is FQGNSA. Between the trimmed V and J ends, which lost 2 bases and 8 bases, there was a span of 19 bases. There are 16 residues in the CDR3. CDR3 sequence: CASSLKGRGDVDIQYF. CDR3 DNA sequence: TGTGCCAGCAGCTTAAAAGGGCGGGGCGATGTGGACATTCAGTACTTC.

DNA for the CDR3: TGTGCCAGTAGGAAAACCGGGACAGGGGAGACCGGGGAGCTGTTTTTT. Protein sequence: CASRKTGTGETGELFF. J is TRBJ2-2 and V is TRBV19, with TRBD1 matching over 10 bases. V shed 6 bases, J shed 5 bases, and the junction held 9 bases outside the gene matches. The CDR3 covers 16 residues. Looked up from germline, CDR1 is LNHDA and CDR2 is SQIVND (reference sequence).

The chain has TRBV24-1 and TRBJ2-1; 13 nucleotides align to TRBD2. The V segment lost 7 bases and the J segment 9 bases; nucleotides outside the gene matches: 8. The germline gives CDR1 KGHDR, CDR2 SFDVKD. The CDR3 contains 15 residues. CDR3 DNA: TGTGCCACCAGCCCGACTAGCGGGGGGTTGAGTGAGCAGTTCTTC. Translating gives CATSPTSGGLSEQFF.

The genes are TRBV11-2 and TRBJ2-3, with TRBD2 matching over 12 bases. This CDR3 is built from 16 residues. Trimming took 6 bases from V and 3 from J; bases not matched to a gene: 7. CDR1 and CDR2 from the germline V gene are SGHAT and FQNNGV. The CDR3 is CASSSSLAGGTDTQYF. The CDR3, as DNA: TGTGCCAGCAGTTCCTCACTAGCGGGGGGTACAGATACGCAGTATTTT.

The chain carries TRBV11-3 and TRBJ2-2; tentative D call: TRBD2 (5 bases). The CDR3 consists of 15 residues. The germline V and J ends were trimmed by 5 bases and 0 bases, with 10 bases remaining between them. Germline loops: CDR1 SGHNT, CDR2 YENEEA. CDR3 region: CASSREGTNTGELFF. The CDR3 coding sequence is TGTGCCAGCAGCCGGGAAGGCACGAACACCGGGGAGCTGTTTTTT.

The chain uses TRBV7-2 and TRBJ1-3, with TRBD1 matching over 7 bases. The ends lost 6 bases at V and 4 bases at J; junction bases unmatched: 6. The germline V gene encodes CDR1 SGHTA and CDR2 FQGNSA. CDR3 length: 14 residues. CDR3 coding DNA: TGTGCCAGCAGATCGACAGGGATAGGAAACACCATATATTTT. It translates to CASRSTGIGNTIYF.

The rearrangement links TRBV7-3 to TRBJ2-1; 11 bases line up with TRBD2. This CDR3 comprises 19 residues. V shed 4 bases, J shed 5 bases, and the junction held 16 bases outside the gene matches. Germline V gene data show CDR1 as SGHTA and CDR2 as FQGTGA. The DNA for the CDR3 is TGTGCCAGCAGCTCAAACCCCACCGAGACTAGCGGGGTACACAATGAGCAGTTCTTC. It codes for CASSSNPTETSGVHNEQFF. The full variable domain, in which reference TRBV7-3 and TRBJ2-1 provide the parts outside the CDR3, is GAGVSQTPSNKVTEKGKYVELRCDPISGHTALYWYRQSLGQGPEFLIYFQGTGAADDSGLPNDRFFAVRPEGSVSTLKIQRTERGDSAVYLCASSSNPTETSGVHNEQFFGPGTRLTVL.

V is TRBV7-7 and J is TRBJ2-2; 8 bases line up with TRBD2. V dropped 5 bases and J dropped 0; count of bases not matched to a gene: 5. Germline CDR1 and CDR2: SSHAT and FNYEAQ (reference sequence). CDR3 length equals 16 residues. The CDR3 reads CASSPPGLANTGELFF. CDR3 sequence (DNA): TGTGCCAGCAGCCCCCCGGGACTAGCGAACACCGGGGAGCTGTTTTTT.

This sequence joins TRBV7-2 and TRBJ1-2; TRBD1 aligns across 8 bases. This CDR3 contains 15 residues. After removal of 3 bases from V and 1 base from J, the junction contained 4 bases not matched to a gene. Germline V gives CDR1 SGHTA, CDR2 FQGNSA. CDR3 sequence reads: CASSFGTGLNYGYTF. CDR3 sequence (DNA): TGTGCCAGCAGCTTCGGGACAGGTCTTAACTATGGCTACACCTTC.

The gene calls are TRBV5-1 and TRBJ2-6; 8 bases match TRBD1. Germline V gene lookup returns CDR1 SGHRS and CDR2 YFSETQ. V lost 4 bases, J lost 2 bases, and 8 bases stayed unmatched. The CDR3 loop spans 17 amino acids. The DNA for the CDR3 is TGCGCCAGCAGCCATGACAGGGGCGGACCTGGGGCCAACGTCCTGACTTTC. This sequence encodes CASSHDRGGPGANVLTF.

The rearrangement links TRBV4-2 to TRBJ2-5, with D maybe TRBD1 (6 bases). Trimming left V 4 bases short and J 0 bases short, with 15 bases between. The CDR3 loop spans 16 amino acids. Germline values: CDR1 LGHNA, CDR2 YNFKEQ. The CDR3 DNA reads as TGTGCCAGCAGCCGGGGGCCTAACAACAACCAAGAGACCCAGTACTTC. Protein sequence: CASSRGPNNNQETQYF.

This chain uses TRBV6-6 with TRBJ2-3; 10 bases fit TRBD1. The CDR3 runs 13 residues. V dropped 4 bases and J dropped 7; count of bases not matched to a gene: 2. Per the germline V gene, CDR1 is MNHNY and CDR2 is SVGAGI (reference sequence). CDR3 DNA sequence: TGTGCCAGCAGTTTGGGACAGGGGAATACGCAGTATTTT. As protein: CASSLGQGNTQYF.